A selection of T cell receptor beta chains follows, all from one sample in a study of beta chain features in type 1 diabetes. Libraries were prepared by immunoSEQ multiplex PCR; TCRdb keeps only in-frame clonotypes and omits some of them. Altogether 65,000 to 100,000 clones are present, under 35% being singletons, with the ten largest covering approximately 0.46%. Sequenced sample: stem cell memory CD4+ T cells from blood. These TCRs come from a woman aged 18-35 years in good health. Each CDR3 is given without its conserved first and last residue. Clone size is shown for a subset of rows, as once, few, many or a class of expanded clone.

size	V	CDR3
-	TRBV5-4	ASSPGLAGSLQETQY
-	TRBV27	ASSTGLETQY
-	TRBV18	ASSPPGSNQPQH
few	TRBV19	ASSKGGNQPQH
few	TRBV18	ASSKGREEAKNIQY
-	TRBV30	AWSPRGRTWEKLF
-	TRBV2	ASTGTGVGEQY
-	TRBV18	ASSPQRTGDGYGYT
-	TRBV7-9	ASSLWGLNTEAF
-	TRBV19	ASSPTGTGMGTQY
-	TRBV6-1	ASDKRAEDTQY
few	TRBV5-6	ASSLGGVYGYT
-	TRBV4-1	ASSRPGLGQETQY
-	TRBV30	AWSRGQGGMRQY
-	TRBV27	ASSLVGAVDRNEQF
once	TRBV18	ASSPTGTSGANTGELF
few	TRBV12-5	ASGLDTGAYNEQF
few	TRBV9	ASSGGDGTDTGELF
-	TRBV5-4	ASTETGAGELF
-	TRBV7-8	ASSFSRTSGSLEQY
few	TRBV7-9	ASSPRTVYNEQF
few	TRBV18	ASSPPGQSTDTQY
few	TRBV19	ATIDPYSGREAF
few	TRBV7-9	ASSTTDRLQAF